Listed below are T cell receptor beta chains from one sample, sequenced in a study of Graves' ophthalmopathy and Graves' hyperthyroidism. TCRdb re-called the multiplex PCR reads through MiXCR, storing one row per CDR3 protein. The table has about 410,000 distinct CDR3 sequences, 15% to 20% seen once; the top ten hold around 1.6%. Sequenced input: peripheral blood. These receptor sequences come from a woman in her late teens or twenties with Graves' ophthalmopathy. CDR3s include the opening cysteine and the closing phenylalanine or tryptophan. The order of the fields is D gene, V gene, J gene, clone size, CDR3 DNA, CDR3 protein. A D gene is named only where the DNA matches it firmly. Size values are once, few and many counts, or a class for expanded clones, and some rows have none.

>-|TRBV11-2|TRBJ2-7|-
TGTGCCAGCAGCGCCACTGCTGCGGGGAGCCTTACCTACGAGCAGTACTTC
CASSATAAGSLTYEQYF
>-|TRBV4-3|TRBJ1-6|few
TGCGCCAGCAGCCAAGAGTCCCCCCGGGACCCCGATTTTAATTCACCCCTCCACTTT
CASSQESPRDPDFNSPLHF
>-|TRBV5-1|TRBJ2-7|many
TGCGCCAGCAGGCCGGGACTCCTATCCTACGAGCAGTACTTC
CASRPGLLSYEQYF
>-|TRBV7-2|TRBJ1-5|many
TGTGCCAGCAGCTCCCCCCTAATAGGTCAGCCCCAGCATTTT
CASSSPLIGQPQHF
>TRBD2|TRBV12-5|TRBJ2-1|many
TGTGCTAGTGGTTCCGAGATGGGACTAGCGGGACGAAATGAGCAGTTCTTC
CASGSEMGLAGRNEQFF
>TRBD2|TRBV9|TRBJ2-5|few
TGTGCCAGCAGCGCGGGACTAGCCCTACCCCTCCAAGAGACCCAGTACTTC
CASSAGLALPLQETQYF
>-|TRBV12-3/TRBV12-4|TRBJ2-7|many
TGTGCCAGCAGCTTTTTAACCCAGGGAGGCGAGCAGTACTTC
CASSFLTQGGEQYF
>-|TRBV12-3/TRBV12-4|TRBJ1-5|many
TGTGCCAGCGGACGAGAGGTCTGGCAGCCCCAGCATTTT
CASGREVWQPQHF
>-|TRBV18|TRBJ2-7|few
TGTGCCAGCTCACCACCGTACAGGGCAGGGGTACCATCCTACGAGCAGTACTTC
CASSPPYRAGVPSYEQYF
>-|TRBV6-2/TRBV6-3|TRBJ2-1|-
TGTGCCAGCAGTTACAGGGGGACGCGCTACAATGAGCAGTTCTTC
CASSYRGTRYNEQFF
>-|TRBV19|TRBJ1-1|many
TGTGCCAGTAGGGGGGTACAGGAAGCTTTCTTT
CASRGVQEAFF
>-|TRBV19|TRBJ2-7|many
TGTGCCAGTAGTCGGCGGCCGATCAACGAGCAGTACTTC
CASSRRPINEQYF
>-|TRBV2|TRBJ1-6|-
TGTGCCAGCAGTGAAAGGGGGGGAAATTCACCCCTCCACTTT
CASSERGGNSPLHF
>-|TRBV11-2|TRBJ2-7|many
TGTGCCAGCAGCTTATCTCGTAGGGGGGTTGGCTACGAGCAGTACTTC
CASSLSRRGVGYEQYF
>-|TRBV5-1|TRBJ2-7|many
TGCGCCAGCAGCTTGGTCGTTCAGGAGCGTATCTTCTACGAGCAGTACTTC
CASSLVVQERIFYEQYF
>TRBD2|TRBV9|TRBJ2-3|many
TGTGCCAGCAGCGTCGGGGAGGGAACCCTCTCGGATACGCAGTATTTT
CASSVGEGTLSDTQYF
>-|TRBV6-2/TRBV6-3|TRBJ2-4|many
TGTGCCAGCAGTTATCCGGGTATCGGCAAAAACATTCAGTACTTC
CASSYPGIGKNIQYF
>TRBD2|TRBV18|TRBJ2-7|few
TGTGCCAGCTCACCAGGTATCGGACTAGCGGGTTCCTACGAGCAGTACTTC
CASSPGIGLAGSYEQYF
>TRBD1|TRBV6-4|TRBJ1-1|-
TGTGCCAGCCGGGACTCGTCAGGGGGCTGGGGCACTGAAGCTTTCTTT
CASRDSSGGWGTEAFF
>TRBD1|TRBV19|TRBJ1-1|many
TGTGCCAGTAGTCTACAGGGGATGGGGATGAACACTGAAGCTTTCTTT
CASSLQGMGMNTEAFF
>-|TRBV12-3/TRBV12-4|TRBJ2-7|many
TGTGCCAGCAGCGAAAAGGGGGGCGGTGACTACGAGCAGTACTTC
CASSEKGGGDYEQYF
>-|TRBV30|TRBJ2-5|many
TGTGCCTGGACAGGGCTTACGGCAGAGACCCAGTACTTC
CAWTGLTAETQYF
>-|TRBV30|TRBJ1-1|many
TGTGCCTGGAAAGGGAGACTCGAGGGTGAAGCTTTCTTT
CAWKGRLEGEAFF
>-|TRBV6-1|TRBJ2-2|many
TGTGCCAGCACCCCCGGACGGGAACCGAACACCGGGGAGCTGTTTTTT
CASTPGREPNTGELFF
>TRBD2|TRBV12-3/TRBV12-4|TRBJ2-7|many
TGTGCCAGCGGGTCTAGCGGGGGCCTTGGTCTCCAGCAGTACTTC
CASGSSGGLGLQQYF
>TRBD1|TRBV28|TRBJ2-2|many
TGTGCCAGCAGTTCCGGGACAGTCAACACCGGGGAGCTGTTTTTT
CASSSGTVNTGELFF
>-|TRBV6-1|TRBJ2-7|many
TGTGCCAGCAGTGAAAGGACCAGCTACGAGCAGTACTTC
CASSERTSYEQYF
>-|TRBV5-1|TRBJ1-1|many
TGCGCCAGCAGCTTGGGGGTAATGGCCGGGAAGGGTGAAGCTTTCTTT
CASSLGVMAGKGEAFF
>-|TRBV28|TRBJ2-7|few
TGTGCCAGCAGTTTAGAGTCCAACCGAGGCGACGAGCAGTACTTC
CASSLESNRGDEQYF
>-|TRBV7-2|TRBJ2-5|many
TGTGCCAGCAGCTTCGGGGTCAAACAAGAGACCCAGTACTTC
CASSFGVKQETQYF
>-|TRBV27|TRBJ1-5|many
TGTGCCAGCTCCCTTGATCAGCCCCAGCATTTT
CASSLDQPQHF